In this sample, the clone carrying this TCR beta chain is medium-sized. Its antigen is unidentified. The CDR3 sequence is 21 residues long. The V gene's germline CDR1 is KGHDR and CDR2 SFDVKD. The junction had 17 bases not matched to a gene; V was cut back by 2 bases and J by 4 bases. No cell fractionation was done, so the repertoire covers all unsorted peripheral blood T cells. A 2.5 ml peripheral blood sample was taken for RNA. The sample originates from a study of HIV-infected patients and healthy controls. Study outcomes and limitations: Only sixteen HIV-infected individuals were processed, a major limit on how widely findings apply.

450 to 600 ng RNA was reverse transcribed with alpha and beta constant-region primers. Alpha and beta chain libraries were made separately by chain-specific third strand synthesis with multiplexing indices. TCRdb ran MiXCR on the 5' RACE reads and lists one entry per CDR3 protein. This table holds about 5,500 distinct CDR3 sequences, less than 9% found once. The J gene is TRBJ2-2, the V gene TRBV24-1; 11 bases are a match to TRBD2. The sequence was collected from an adult with HIV infection. Here the sequenced sample was blood, taken before antiretroviral therapy. Here the CDR3 reads CATSDSGETSRLAGFTGELFF. The CDR3 DNA follows: TGTGCCACCAGTGATTCCGGAGAAACCTCCCGACTAGCGGGGTTCACCGGGGAGCTGTTTTTT.